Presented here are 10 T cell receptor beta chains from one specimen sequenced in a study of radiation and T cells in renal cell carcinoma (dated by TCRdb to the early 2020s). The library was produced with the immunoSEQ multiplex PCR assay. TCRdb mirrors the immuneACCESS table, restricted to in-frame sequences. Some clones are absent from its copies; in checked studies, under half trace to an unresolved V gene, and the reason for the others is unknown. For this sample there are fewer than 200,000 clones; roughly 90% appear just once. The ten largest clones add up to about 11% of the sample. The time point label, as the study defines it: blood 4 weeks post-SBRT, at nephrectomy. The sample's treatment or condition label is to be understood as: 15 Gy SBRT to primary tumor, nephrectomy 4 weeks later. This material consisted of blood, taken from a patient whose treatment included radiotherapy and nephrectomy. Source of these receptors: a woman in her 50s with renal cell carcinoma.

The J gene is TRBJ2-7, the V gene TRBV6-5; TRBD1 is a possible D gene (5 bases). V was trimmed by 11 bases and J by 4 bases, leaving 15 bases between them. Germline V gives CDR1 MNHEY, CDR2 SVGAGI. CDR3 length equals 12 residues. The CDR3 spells CASIGDRYEQYF. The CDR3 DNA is TGTGCCTCTATAGGGGATCGGTACGAGCAGTACTTC.

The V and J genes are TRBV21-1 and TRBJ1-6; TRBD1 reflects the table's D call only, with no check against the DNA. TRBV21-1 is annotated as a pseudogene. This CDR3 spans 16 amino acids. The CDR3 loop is CASSISAGQHNSPLHF. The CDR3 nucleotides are TGTGCCAGCAGCATTTCGGCGGGACAGCATAATTCACCCCTCCACTTT.

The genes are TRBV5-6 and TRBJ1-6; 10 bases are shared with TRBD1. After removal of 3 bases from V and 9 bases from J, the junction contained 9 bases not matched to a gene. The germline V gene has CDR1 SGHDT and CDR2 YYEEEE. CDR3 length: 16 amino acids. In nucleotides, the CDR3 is TGTGCCAGCAGCTCCACCGGGACAGGGGTATTTTCACCCCTCCACTTT. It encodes CASSSTGTGVFSPLHF.

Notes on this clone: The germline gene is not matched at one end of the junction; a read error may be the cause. Written as DNA, the CDR3 is TGTGCCAGCAAACCCGGGACTAGCGTAACACCCCTAAATTTC. This gives the protein CASKPGTSVTPLNF. This chain connects TRBV6-5 to TRBJ2-4; 10 bases are a match to TRBD2. Per germline, CDR1 MNHEY and CDR2 SVGAGI. CDR3 length equals 14 residues.

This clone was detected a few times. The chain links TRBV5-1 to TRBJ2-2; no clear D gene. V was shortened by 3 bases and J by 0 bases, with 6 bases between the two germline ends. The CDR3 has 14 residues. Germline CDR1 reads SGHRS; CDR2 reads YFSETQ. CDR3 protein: CASSSGPNTGELFF. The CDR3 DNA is TGCGCCAGCAGCTCTGGACCGAACACCGGGGAGCTGTTTTTT.

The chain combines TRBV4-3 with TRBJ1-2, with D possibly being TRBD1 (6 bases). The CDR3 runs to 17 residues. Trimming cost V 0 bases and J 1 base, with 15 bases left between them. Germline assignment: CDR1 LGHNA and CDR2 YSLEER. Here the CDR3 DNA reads TGCGCCAGCAGCCAAGACATCAGGGGACTACTTAACTATGGCTACACCTTC. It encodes CASSQDIRGLLNYGYTF.

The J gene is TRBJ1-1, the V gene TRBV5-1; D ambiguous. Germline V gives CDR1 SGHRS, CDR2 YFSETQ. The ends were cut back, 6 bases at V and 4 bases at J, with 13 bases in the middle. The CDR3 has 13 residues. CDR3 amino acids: CASKGGSTTEAFF. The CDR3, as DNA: TGCGCCAGCAAAGGAGGCTCCACCACTGAAGCTTTCTTT.

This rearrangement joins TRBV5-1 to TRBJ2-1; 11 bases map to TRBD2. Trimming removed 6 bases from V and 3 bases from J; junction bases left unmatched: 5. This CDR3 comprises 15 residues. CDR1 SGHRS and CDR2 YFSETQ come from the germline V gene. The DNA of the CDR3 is TGCGCCAGCACCACTAGCGGGGGTTTCTACAATGAGCAGTTCTTC. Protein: CASTTSGGFYNEQFF.

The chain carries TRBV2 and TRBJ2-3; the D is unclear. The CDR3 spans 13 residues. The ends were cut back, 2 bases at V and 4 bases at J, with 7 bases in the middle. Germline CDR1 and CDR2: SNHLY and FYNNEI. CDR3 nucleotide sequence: TGTGCCAGCAGTGAACGCGGTGCAGATACGCAGTATTTT. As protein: CASSERGADTQYF.

The CDR3 region is CASSRLYRGPLYEQYF. The DNA for the CDR3 is TGTGCCAGCAGCAGGTTATACAGGGGGCCCCTCTACGAGCAGTACTTC. This chain uses TRBV5-6 with TRBJ2-7; 9 bases fit TRBD1. Germline CDR1 reads SGHDT; CDR2 reads YYEEEE. The J segment lost 3 bases and the V segment lost 4 bases, leaving 11 bases of the junction unmatched. This CDR3 comprises 16 residues.